Listed below are T cell receptor beta chains from one sample, sequenced in a study of T cell responses to AZD1222 COVID-19 vaccine. Only in-frame clones appear in the TCRdb table, and some are missing; sequencing was by immunoSEQ multiplex PCR. The top ten hold 1.4% of the sample, which has more than 90,000 clones, 86% seen once. The sample here was peripheral blood, taken on day 0 of AZD1222 vaccination. The receptor source for this set is an adult in good health. The CDR3 runs from the conserved cysteine through the conserved F or W. D genes are given only for firm matches. Clone size is stated in some rows and not others, as once, few, many or a class when expanded.

V gene: TRBV5-1
clone size: -
D gene: TRBD2
J gene: TRBJ2-1
CDR3 protein: CASSPGTNAYNEQFF
CDR3 DNA: TGCGCCAGCAGCCCCGGGACTAATGCCTACAATGAGCAGTTCTTC

V gene: TRBV25-1
clone size: -
D gene: -
J gene: TRBJ1-1
CDR3 protein: CASSEGMGNTEAFF
CDR3 DNA: TGTGCCAGCAGTGAGGGTATGGGGAACACTGAAGCTTTCTTT

V gene: TRBV28
clone size: -
D gene: -
J gene: TRBJ1-2
CDR3 protein: CASISMDRLPNYGYTF
CDR3 DNA: TGTGCCAGCATTAGTATGGACAGACTCCCTAACTATGGCTACACCTTC

V gene: TRBV1
clone size: -
D gene: -
J gene: TRBJ2-7
CDR3 protein: CTSSQLWRGLSYEQYF
CDR3 DNA: TGCACCAGCAGCCAGCTCTGGAGAGGTCTCTCCTACGAGCAGTACTTC

V gene: TRBV6-5
clone size: -
D gene: TRBD1
J gene: TRBJ1-2
CDR3 protein: CASSYRDRGRYGYTF
CDR3 DNA: TGTGCCAGCAGTTACCGGGACAGGGGACGGTATGGCTACACCTTC

V gene: TRBV2
clone size: -
D gene: -
J gene: TRBJ2-2
CDR3 protein: CASSWGTSNTGELFF
CDR3 DNA: TGTGCCAGCAGTTGGGGGACTTCGAACACCGGGGAGCTGTTTTTT

V gene: TRBV7-9
clone size: few
D gene: -
J gene: TRBJ1-1
CDR3 protein: CASSGRSTEAFF
CDR3 DNA: TGTGCCAGCAGCGGGCGGTCCACTGAAGCTTTCTTT

V gene: TRBV6-6
clone size: -
D gene: -
J gene: TRBJ2-2
CDR3 protein: CASNKGGNTGELFF
CDR3 DNA: TGTGCCAGTAACAAGGGGGGGAACACCGGGGAGCTGTTTTTT

V gene: TRBV4-3
clone size: -
D gene: -
J gene: TRBJ1-5
CDR3 protein: CASSRNRALNQPQHF
CDR3 DNA: TGCGCCAGCAGCCGAAACCGGGCCCTAAATCAGCCCCAGCATTTT

V gene: TRBV28
clone size: -
D gene: TRBD1
J gene: TRBJ1-2
CDR3 protein: CASSFPTDRGDYGYTF
CDR3 DNA: TGTGCCAGCAGTTTCCCAACGGACAGGGGTGACTATGGCTACACCTTC

V gene: TRBV18
clone size: -
D gene: -
J gene: TRBJ1-6
CDR3 protein: CASSPPNRRSPLHF
CDR3 DNA: TGTGCCAGCTCACCACCGAACCGCCGGTCACCCCTCCACTTT

V gene: TRBV4-3
clone size: -
D gene: -
J gene: TRBJ2-1
CDR3 protein: CASSQAVAYEQFF
CDR3 DNA: TGCGCCAGCAGCCAAGCGGTAGCCTATGAGCAGTTCTTC

V gene: TRBV5-1
clone size: -
D gene: TRBD1
J gene: TRBJ1-1
CDR3 protein: CASSLAGGNTEAFF
CDR3 DNA: TGCGCCAGCAGCTTGGCAGGGGGCAACACTGAAGCTTTCTTT

V gene: TRBV28
clone size: -
D gene: -
J gene: TRBJ1-5
CDR3 protein: CASNFVAGHLSNQPQHF
CDR3 DNA: TGTGCCAGCAACTTCGTCGCGGGACACCTTAGCAATCAGCCCCAGCATTTT

V gene: TRBV6-5
clone size: -
D gene: -
J gene: TRBJ2-5
CDR3 protein: CASSYEAGVLQETQYF
CDR3 DNA: TGTGCCAGCAGTTACGAGGCAGGGGTGTTGCAAGAGACCCAGTACTTC

V gene: TRBV5-6
clone size: -
D gene: -
J gene: TRBJ1-2
CDR3 protein: CASSFRGAAYGYTF
CDR3 DNA: TGTGCCAGCAGCTTTCGGGGGGCTGCCTATGGCTACACCTTC

V gene: TRBV5-1
clone size: -
D gene: -
J gene: TRBJ2-1
CDR3 protein: CASSLFSGTSNEQFF
CDR3 DNA: TGCGCCAGCAGCTTGTTTAGCGGCACCTCCAATGAGCAGTTCTTC

V gene: TRBV7-2
clone size: -
D gene: -
J gene: TRBJ2-7
CDR3 protein: CASSLALGVAYGEQYF
CDR3 DNA: TGTGCCAGCAGCTTAGCGCTGGGGGTAGCCTACGGCGAGCAGTACTTC

V gene: TRBV5-6
clone size: -
D gene: TRBD1
J gene: TRBJ1-2
CDR3 protein: CASSLSQGANYGYTF
CDR3 DNA: TGTGCCAGCAGCTTGTCACAGGGGGCAAACTATGGCTACACCTTC

V gene: TRBV6-5
clone size: -
D gene: -
J gene: TRBJ1-5
CDR3 protein: CASSLDRLQPQHF
CDR3 DNA: TGTGCCAGCAGCCTAGATCGTCTACAGCCCCAGCATTTT

V gene: TRBV6-5
clone size: -
D gene: TRBD1
J gene: TRBJ1-6
CDR3 protein: CASSYGQGVNSPLHF
CDR3 DNA: TGTGCCAGCAGTTACGGACAGGGGGTTAATTCACCCCTCCACTTT

V gene: TRBV15
clone size: -
D gene: TRBD2
J gene: TRBJ2-1
CDR3 protein: CATSRRTSGRSSYNEQFF
CDR3 DNA: TGTGCCACCAGCCGCAGGACTAGCGGGCGAAGCTCCTACAATGAGCAGTTCTTC

V gene: TRBV10-3
clone size: few
D gene: TRBD1
J gene: TRBJ1-2
CDR3 protein: CAISESVLGQGDYGYTF
CDR3 DNA: TGTGCCATCAGTGAGTCGGTCTTGGGACAGGGAGACTATGGCTACACCTTC

V gene: TRBV2
clone size: many
D gene: -
J gene: TRBJ1-1
CDR3 protein: CASRLDINTEAFF
CDR3 DNA: TGTGCCAGCAGGTTGGACATCAACACTGAAGCTTTCTTT

V gene: TRBV7-3
clone size: -
D gene: -
J gene: TRBJ2-2
CDR3 protein: CASRSGRNTGELFF
CDR3 DNA: TGTGCCAGCAGGTCGGGCCGGAACACCGGGGAGCTGTTTTTT

V gene: TRBV24-1
clone size: -
D gene: TRBD1
J gene: TRBJ2-1
CDR3 protein: CATSDPSGTGGSYNEQFF
CDR3 DNA: TGTGCCACCAGTGATCCTTCCGGGACAGGGGGCTCCTACAATGAGCAGTTCTTC

V gene: TRBV7-2
clone size: few
D gene: -
J gene: TRBJ2-3
CDR3 protein: CASSLAGGWSTDTQYF
CDR3 DNA: TGTGCCAGCAGCTTAGCCGGGGGCTGGAGCACAGATACGCAGTATTTT

V gene: TRBV6-1
clone size: -
D gene: -
J gene: TRBJ1-3
CDR3 protein: CASSETLGGNTIYF
CDR3 DNA: TGTGCCAGCAGTGAAACGCTGGGTGGAAACACCATATATTTT

V gene: TRBV5-8
clone size: once
D gene: -
J gene: TRBJ1-2
CDR3 protein: CASSPALKSGYTF
CDR3 DNA: TGTGCCAGCAGCCCCGCCCTTAAGAGTGGCTACACCTTC

V gene: TRBV7-9
clone size: -
D gene: -
J gene: TRBJ1-1
CDR3 protein: CASSPRGQTEAFF
CDR3 DNA: TGTGCCAGCAGCCCCCGGGGACAAACTGAAGCTTTCTTT

V gene: TRBV28
clone size: -
D gene: -
J gene: TRBJ2-3
CDR3 protein: CASKRLVTDTQYF
CDR3 DNA: TGTGCCAGCAAAAGGTTGGTCACAGATACGCAGTATTTT

V gene: TRBV3-1/TRBV3-2
clone size: -
D gene: TRBD1
J gene: TRBJ2-7
CDR3 protein: CASSQGSGGQYEQYF
CDR3 DNA: TGTGCCAGCAGCCAAGGCTCAGGGGGCCAGTACGAGCAGTACTTC

V gene: TRBV6-5
clone size: once
D gene: -
J gene: TRBJ1-1
CDR3 protein: CASSLRRGGNTEAFF
CDR3 DNA: TGTGCCAGCAGCCTTCGAAGGGGGGGGAACACTGAAGCTTTCTTT

V gene: TRBV11-3
clone size: -
D gene: -
J gene: TRBJ2-1
CDR3 protein: CASSVGPGDEQFF
CDR3 DNA: TGTGCCAGCTCAGTTGGCCCTGGCGATGAGCAGTTCTTC

V gene: TRBV27
clone size: -
D gene: TRBD1
J gene: TRBJ1-5
CDR3 protein: CASRPGTERSQPQHF
CDR3 DNA: TGTGCCAGCAGGCCCGGGACAGAACGGAGTCAGCCCCAGCATTTT

V gene: TRBV28
clone size: -
D gene: -
J gene: TRBJ2-3
CDR3 protein: CASSFGSGSSDTQYF
CDR3 DNA: TGTGCCAGCAGTTTCGGCAGTGGTAGCTCAGATACGCAGTATTTT